The 26 T cell receptor beta chains below come from one sample, sequenced in a study of cytomegalovirus exposure and HLA in healthy donors. The PCR used 60 Vbeta and 13 Jbeta primers. Sequenced by immunoSEQ multiplex PCR; TCRdb stores in-frame clones only, minus some. The table includes 110,000 or so clones, 77% detected once. Sequenced: PBMCs. The receptors derive from a man between 40 and 49 years old in good health and CMV-seropositive.

The V and J genes are TRBV7-6 and TRBJ2-7; TRBD2 agrees at 8 bases. The V gene's germline CDR1 is SGHVS and CDR2 FNYEAQ. J lost 0 bases, V lost 5 bases, and 12 bases had no gene match. CDR3 length equals 17 residues. The CDR3 is CASSPGLAGERSYEQYF. The CDR3 coding sequence is TGTGCCAGCAGCCCGGGGCTAGCGGGCGAACGCTCCTACGAGCAGTACTTC.

CDR3 amino acids: CASSEGASPLHF. Here the CDR3 DNA reads TGTGCCAGCAGCGAGGGGGCTTCACCCCTCCACTTT. The J gene is TRBJ1-6, the V gene TRBV9; the match to TRBD1 covers 7 bases. The J segment lost 9 bases and the V segment lost 3 bases, leaving 0 bases of the junction unmatched. This CDR3 spans 12 amino acids. Germline CDR1 is SGDLS and CDR2 is YYNGEE.

The chain has TRBV11-3 and TRBJ2-3; D possibly corresponds to TRBD1 (5 bases). This CDR3 is built from 16 residues. The V end was cut by 1 base, the J end by 0 bases, with 11 bases between. In germline, CDR1 is SGHNT, CDR2 YENEEA. The CDR3 nucleotides are TGTGCCAGCAGCTTAGGCCCCTGGACAAGCACAGATACGCAGTATTTT. This sequence encodes CASSLGPWTSTDTQYF. Combining the CDR3 with reference TRBV11-3 and TRBJ2-3 gives the whole variable domain EAGVVQSPRYKIIEKKQPVAFWCNPISGHNTLYWYLQNLGQGPELLIRYENEEAVDDSQLPKDRFSAERLKGVDSTLKIQPAELGDSAVYLCASSLGPWTSTDTQYFGPGTRLTVL.

The chain is built from TRBV5-8 and TRBJ2-7; 10 bases line up with TRBD1. V dropped 0 bases and J dropped 3; count of bases not matched to a gene: 3. This CDR3 comprises 15 residues. The germline gives CDR1 SGHTS, CDR2 YDEGEE. Written as DNA, the CDR3 is TGTGCCAGCAGCTTGGGGACAGGGGGTTTCTACGAGCAGTACTTC. This encodes CASSLGTGGFYEQYF.

This clone came up once. The rearrangement joins TRBV4-1 to TRBJ2-3, with a possible D match to TRBD2 (6 bases). Looked up from germline, CDR1 is MGHRA and CDR2 is YSYEKL. The CDR3 runs to 14 residues. The germline V and J ends were trimmed by 5 bases and 5 bases, with 14 bases remaining between them. The CDR3 DNA follows: TGCGCCAGCAGCTACCGGGAGTCGGGAGATACGCAGTATTTT. It specifies CASSYRESGDTQYF.

This chain uses TRBV7-9 with TRBJ2-7; a weak D match, TRBD1 (5 bases). Trimming stripped 1 base from V and 2 bases from J, with 6 bases between. The CDR3 has 13 amino acids. CDR1 is SEHNR and CDR2 is FQNEAQ in the germline V gene (reference sequence). The CDR3 spells CASSLETAYEQYF. The CDR3 coding sequence is TGTGCCAGCAGCTTAGAGACAGCCTACGAGCAGTACTTC.

The J gene is TRBJ2-7, the V gene TRBV6-1, with 7 bases that match TRBD1. Per germline, CDR1 MNHNS and CDR2 SASEGT. The V segment lost 4 bases and the J segment 3 bases; nucleotides outside the gene matches: 12. The CDR3 loop spans 16 amino acids. CDR3 residues: CASSGQGARPHYEQYF. The CDR3 nucleotides are TGTGCCAGCAGTGGACAGGGTGCCCGCCCCCACTACGAGCAGTACTTC.

The rearrangement joins TRBV10-3 to TRBJ1-2, with D uncertain. This CDR3 has 16 residues. Germline V gene data show CDR1 as ENHRY and CDR2 as SYGVKD. The V and J ends lost 0 bases and 1 base respectively, with 12 bases between them. The CDR3 loop is CAISESAGQLNYGYTF. CDR3 DNA sequence: TGTGCCATCAGTGAGTCAGCTGGTCAACTTAACTATGGCTACACCTTC.

The V gene is TRBV28, the J gene TRBJ1-1, with D perhaps matching TRBD1 (6 bases). Deletions cut 2 bases from V and 5 bases from J, with 12 bases between. Germline loops: CDR1 MDHEN, CDR2 SYDVKM. The length of the CDR3 is 14 residues. This CDR3 reads CASSLLGAITEAFF. DNA of the CDR3: TGTGCCAGCAGTTTACTGGGGGCGATAACTGAAGCTTTCTTT.

Here the CDR3 reads CARSLAGGLFQETQYF. The CDR3 DNA follows: TGTGCCAGAAGCCTCGCGGGGGGGCTCTTCCAAGAGACCCAGTACTTC. V is TRBV5-3 and J is TRBJ2-5; TRBD2 matches 9 bases. TRBV5-3 is recorded as an ORF, its role being uncertain. V gave up 4 bases and J gave up 1 base; unmatched junction bases: 8. This CDR3 has 16 amino acids.

The chain couples TRBV10-3 to TRBJ2-1, with D possibly being TRBD2 (5 bases). Germline V lookup: CDR1 ENHRY, CDR2 SYGVKD. CDR3 length: 14 residues. Trimming took off 4 bases at V and 7 bases at J, with 14 bases between the two ends. The CDR3 nucleotides read TGTGCCATCAGTGGGAACAGTCCGGGGAATGAGCAGTTCTTC. This sequence encodes CAISGNSPGNEQFF.

CDR3 nucleotides: TGTGCCATCAGTGATCCAGCCAGGGGGCTCCAAGAGACCCAGTACTTC. It codes for CAISDPARGLQETQYF. The rearrangement uses TRBV10-3 and TRBJ2-5; 8 bases fit TRBD1. V shed 3 bases, J shed 1 base, and the junction held 7 bases outside the gene matches. From germline, CDR1 is ENHRY and CDR2 SYGVKD. The CDR3 loop spans 16 amino acids.

The gene calls are TRBV2 and TRBJ1-4, with 9 bases lining up with TRBD1. Germline V gene data show CDR1 as SNHLY and CDR2 as FYNNEI. With V trimmed by 1 base and J by 8 bases, 5 bases remained unmatched. The length of the CDR3 is 15 residues. The CDR3 loop is CASSEDGTGSEKLFF. Written as DNA, the CDR3 is TGTGCCAGCAGTGAAGATGGGACAGGGAGCGAAAAACTGTTTTTT.

The rearrangement links TRBV2 to TRBJ2-3, with 9 bases lining up with TRBD2. Germline loops: CDR1 SNHLY, CDR2 FYNNEI. This CDR3 has 18 residues. The V and J ends lost 5 bases and 0 bases, in that order; junction bases with no gene match: 12. This CDR3 is CASSKRTSGGLSTDTQYF. The CDR3 bases are TGTGCCAGCAGTAAGAGAACAAGCGGGGGGCTAAGCACAGATACGCAGTATTTT. The full variable domain, completed using reference TRBV2 and TRBJ2-3, is EPEVTQTPSHQVTQMGQEVILRCVPISNHLYFYWYRQILGQKVEFLVSFYNNEISEKSEIFDDQFSVERPDGSNFTLKIRSTKLEDSAMYFCASSKRTSGGLSTDTQYFGPGTRLTVL.

V is TRBV19 and J is TRBJ1-2, with TRBD1 matching 7 bases. Germline CDR1 and CDR2: LNHDA and SQIVND (reference sequence). J was trimmed by 2 bases and V by 7 bases; bases with no gene match: 10. The CDR3 contains 15 residues. The CDR3 coding sequence is TGTGCCAGTAATCCCCGGGACAGCGAAAACTATGGCTACACCTTC. Its translation is CASNPRDSENYGYTF.

The chain joins TRBV13 to TRBJ2-7; 9 bases agree with TRBD1. The CDR3 length is 13 residues. Trimming removed 3 bases from V and 3 bases from J; junction bases left unmatched: 0. CDR1 is PRHDT and CDR2 is FYEKMQ in the germline V gene (reference sequence). The CDR3 here is CASSLGQGYEQYF. As DNA, the CDR3 is TGTGCCAGCAGCTTGGGACAGGGCTACGAGCAGTACTTC.

The chain's CDR3 is CAWGHSSRSYEQYF. For the CDR3, the DNA is TGTGCCTGGGGTCATTCCTCCAGGTCCTACGAGCAGTACTTC. The rearrangement joins TRBV30 to TRBJ2-7; D remains unclear. Germline CDR1 reads GTSNPN; CDR2 reads SVGIG (reference sequence). The CDR3 is 14 residues long. The germline V and J ends were trimmed by 5 bases and 1 base, with 15 bases remaining between them.

The rearrangement uses TRBV7-8 and TRBJ2-6, with D maybe TRBD1 (5 bases). Per germline, CDR1 SGHVS and CDR2 FQNEAQ. The CDR3 loop spans 14 amino acids. V lost 6 bases and J 6 bases, leaving 12 bases between the germline ends. The CDR3 sequence: CASRPQGTANVLTF. The DNA for the CDR3 is TGTGCCAGCAGACCGCAGGGCACGGCCAACGTCCTGACTTTC.

This chain connects TRBV4-3 to TRBJ2-5, with TRBD1 matching over 8 bases. V dropped 1 base and J dropped 4; count of bases not matched to a gene: 5. The CDR3 has 15 amino acids. Germline-derived CDR1 and CDR2 are LGHNA and YSLEER. CDR3 sequence: CASSQATGEVETQYF. DNA for the CDR3: TGCGCCAGCAGCCAAGCGACAGGGGAGGTAGAGACCCAGTACTTC.

V is TRBV4-1 and J is TRBJ2-5, with 12 bases identical to TRBD2. This CDR3 comprises 16 residues. The V and J ends lost 1 base and 4 bases, in that order; junction bases with no gene match: 4. Germline CDR1 is MGHRA and CDR2 is YSYEKL. CDR3 DNA: TGCGCCAGCAGCCAAGTGGAACTAGCGGGGGGAGAGACCCAGTACTTC. Its translation: CASSQVELAGGETQYF.

This clone came up once. The V gene is TRBV6-1, the J gene TRBJ2-7; 9 bases agree with TRBD2. Unmatched junction bases numbered 3, after V lost 4 bases and J lost 2 bases. Per the germline V gene, CDR1 is MNHNS and CDR2 is SASEGT. The CDR3 runs to 14 residues. Written as DNA, the CDR3 is TGTGCCAGCAGTGCCGCTAGCGGGGCCTACGAGCAGTACTTC. As protein: CASSAASGAYEQYF.

This clone was found a few times. J is TRBJ1-2 and V is TRBV19, with 12 bases aligning to TRBD1. Germline lookup yields CDR1 LNHDA and CDR2 SQIVND (reference sequence). Trimming at V came to 10 bases and at J to 3 bases, leaving 12 bases not matched to a gene. There are 16 residues in the CDR3. CDR3 nucleotides: TGTGCCACTCGAGGGGGACAGGGGGCTCGGTACTATGGCTACACCTTC. It is translated as CATRGGQGARYYGYTF.

J is TRBJ1-1 and V is TRBV7-9, with TRBD1 as a possible D gene (6 bases). Trimming removed 0 bases at V and 10 bases at J, with 12 bases between. CDR1 SEHNR and CDR2 FQNEAQ come from the germline V gene (reference sequence). This CDR3 is built from 13 residues. The CDR3 reads CASSLARDNGAFF. Here the CDR3 DNA reads TGTGCCAGCAGCTTAGCCCGGGACAACGGAGCTTTCTTT. Full variable domain (rest looked up from reference TRBV7-9 and TRBJ1-1): DTGVSQNPRHKITKRGQNVTFRCDPISEHNRLYWYRQTLGQGPEFLTYFQNEAQLEKSRLLSDRFSAERPKGSFSTLEIQRTEQGDSAMYLCASSLARDNGAFFGQGTRLTVV.

The V call is TRBV6-6, the J call TRBJ2-2, with D possibly being TRBD2 (6 bases). This CDR3 spans 14 amino acids. Per germline, CDR1 MNHNY and CDR2 SVGAGI (reference sequence). V lost 8 bases and J lost 1, with 11 bases in between. The CDR3 protein is CASSRGKNTGELFF. The CDR3 DNA follows: TGTGCCAGCTCGCGGGGAAAGAACACCGGGGAGCTGTTTTTT.

The chain has TRBV5-4 and TRBJ2-7; 8 bases agree with TRBD1. Trimming at V came to 0 bases and at J to 3 bases, leaving 2 bases not matched to a gene. Per the germline V gene, CDR1 is SGHNT and CDR2 is YYREEE (reference sequence). The CDR3 loop spans 14 amino acids. CDR3 residues: CASSLGTGNYEQYF. CDR3 bases: TGTGCCAGCAGCTTGGGGACAGGGAACTACGAGCAGTACTTC. The variable domain in full, completed from reference TRBV5-4 and TRBJ2-7, reads ETGVTQSPTHLIKTRGQQVTLRCSSQSGHNTVSWYQQALGQGPQFIFQYYREEENGRGNFPPRFSGLQFPNYSSELNVNALELDDSALYLCASSLGTGNYEQYFGPGTRLTVT.

The gene calls are TRBV2 and TRBJ2-2; 8 positions agree with TRBD2. Trimming cost V 6 bases and J 1 base; bases outside gene matches: 10. The CDR3 spans 17 residues. CDR1 SNHLY and CDR2 FYNNEI come from the germline V gene. As DNA, the CDR3 is TGTGCCAGCAGCCTCGGGGGGGCGGGGAGGAACACCGGGGAGCTGTTTTTT. This codes for CASSLGGAGRNTGELFF.